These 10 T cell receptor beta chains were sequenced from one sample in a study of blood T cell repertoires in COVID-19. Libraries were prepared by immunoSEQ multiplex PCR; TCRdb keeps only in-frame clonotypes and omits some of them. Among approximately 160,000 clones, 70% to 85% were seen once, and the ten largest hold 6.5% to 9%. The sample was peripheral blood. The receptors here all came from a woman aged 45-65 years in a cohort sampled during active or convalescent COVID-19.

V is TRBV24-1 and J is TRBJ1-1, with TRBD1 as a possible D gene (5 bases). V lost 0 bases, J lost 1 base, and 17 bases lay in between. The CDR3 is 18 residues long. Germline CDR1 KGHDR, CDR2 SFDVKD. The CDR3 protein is CATSDLVEGGVGNTEAFF. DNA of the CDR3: TGTGCCACCAGTGATTTGGTGGAAGGAGGGGTGGGGAACACTGAAGCTTTCTTT.

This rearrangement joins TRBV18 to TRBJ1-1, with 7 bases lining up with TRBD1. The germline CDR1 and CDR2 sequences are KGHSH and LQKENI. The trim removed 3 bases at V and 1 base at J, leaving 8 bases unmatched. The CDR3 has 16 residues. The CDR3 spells CASSPQGGLSNTEAFF. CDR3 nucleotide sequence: TGTGCCAGCTCACCCCAGGGGGGTCTATCGAACACTGAAGCTTTCTTT.

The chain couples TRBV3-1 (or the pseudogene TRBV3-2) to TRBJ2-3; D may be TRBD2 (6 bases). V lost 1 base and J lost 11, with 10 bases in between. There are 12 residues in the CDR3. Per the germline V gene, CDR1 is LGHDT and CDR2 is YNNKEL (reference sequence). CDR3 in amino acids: CASSQAGTGQYF. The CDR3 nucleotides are TGTGCCAGCAGCCAAGCCGGGACTGGGCAGTATTTT.

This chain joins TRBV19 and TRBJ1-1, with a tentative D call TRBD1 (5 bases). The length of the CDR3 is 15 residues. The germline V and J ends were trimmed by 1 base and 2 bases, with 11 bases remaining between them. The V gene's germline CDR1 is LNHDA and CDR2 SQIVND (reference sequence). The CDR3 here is CASSIGQLFNTEAFF. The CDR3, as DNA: TGTGCCAGTAGTATAGGACAGCTATTCAACACTGAAGCTTTCTTT. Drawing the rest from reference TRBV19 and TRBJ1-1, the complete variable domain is DGGITQSPKYLFRKEGQNVTLSCEQNLNHDAMYWYRQDPGQGLRLIYYSQIVNDFQKGDIAEGYSVSREKKESFPLTVTSAQKNPTAFYLCASSIGQLFNTEAFFGQGTRLTVV.

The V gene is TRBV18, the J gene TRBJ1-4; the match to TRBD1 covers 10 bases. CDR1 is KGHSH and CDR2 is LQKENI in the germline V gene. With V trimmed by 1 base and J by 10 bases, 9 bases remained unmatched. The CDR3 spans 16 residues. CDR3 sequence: CASSPRGTGEPGKLFF. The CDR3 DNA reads TGTGCCAGCTCACCACGGGGGACAGGGGAGCCGGGAAAACTGTTTTTT.

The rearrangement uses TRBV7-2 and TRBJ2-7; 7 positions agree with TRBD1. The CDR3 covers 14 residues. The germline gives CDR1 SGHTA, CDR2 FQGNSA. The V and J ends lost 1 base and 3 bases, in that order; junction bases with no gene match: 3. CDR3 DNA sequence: TGTGCCAGCAGCTTAGGGACAGGAAACTACGAGCAGTACTTC. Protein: CASSLGTGNYEQYF.

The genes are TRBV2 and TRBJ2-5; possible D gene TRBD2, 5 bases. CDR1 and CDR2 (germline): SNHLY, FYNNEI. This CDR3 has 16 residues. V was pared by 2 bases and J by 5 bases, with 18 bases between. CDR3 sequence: CASSEIGLHARETQYF. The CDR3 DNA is TGTGCCAGCAGTGAAATAGGACTGCATGCCAGGGAGACCCAGTACTTC.

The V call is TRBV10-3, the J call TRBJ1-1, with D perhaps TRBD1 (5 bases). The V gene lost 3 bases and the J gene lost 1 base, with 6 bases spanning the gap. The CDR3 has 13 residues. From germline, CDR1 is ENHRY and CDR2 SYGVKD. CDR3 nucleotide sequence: TGTGCCATCAGTGAAGGACAGAACACTGAAGCTTTCTTT. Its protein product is CAISEGQNTEAFF.

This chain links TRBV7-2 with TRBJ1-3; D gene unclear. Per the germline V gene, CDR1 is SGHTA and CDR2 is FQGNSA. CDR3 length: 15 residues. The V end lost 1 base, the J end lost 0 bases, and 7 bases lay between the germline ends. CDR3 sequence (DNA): TGTGCCAGCAGCTTAGTCCAGTCCTCTGGAAACACCATATATTTT. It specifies CASSLVQSSGNTIYF.

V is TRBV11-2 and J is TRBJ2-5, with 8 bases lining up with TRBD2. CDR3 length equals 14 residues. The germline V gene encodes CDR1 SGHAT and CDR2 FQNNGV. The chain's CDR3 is CGKKAGDSQETQYF. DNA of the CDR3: TGTGGTAAAAAAGCGGGGGATAGCCAAGAGACCCAGTACTTC.